The 21 T cell receptor beta chains listed next were all sequenced from one sample in a study of cytomegalovirus exposure and HLA in healthy donors. PCR primers comprised 60 Vbeta and 13 Jbeta primers. The table came from immunoSEQ multiplex PCR; TCRdb's copy has only in-frame clones and leaves some out. The sample consists of 180,000 or so clones, roughly 80% of them appearing once. Sequenced sample: PBMCs. These receptors originate from a man between 40 and 49 years old in good health and CMV-seronegative.

A single count supports this clone. The gene calls are TRBV11-2 and TRBJ2-2, with D perhaps TRBD1 (6 bases). Trimming stripped 5 bases from V and 6 bases from J, with 16 bases between. The germline V gene has CDR1 SGHAT and CDR2 FQNNGV. CDR3 length equals 15 residues. The CDR3 DNA is TGTGCCAGCAGCAGAGGATACAGGGCCTCCGGGGAGCTGTTTTTT. Residues: CASSRGYRASGELFF.

This clone has a handful of counts. The chain recombines TRBV6-5 with TRBJ2-1; 9 positions agree with TRBD2. V was clipped by 6 bases and J by 5 bases; unmatched bases: 8. There are 15 residues in the CDR3. CDR1 and CDR2 from the germline V gene are MNHEY and SVGAGI. In nucleotides, the CDR3 is TGTGCCAGCAGCTGGGGAGCGGGAGGCCACAATGAGCAGTTCTTC. Its translation: CASSWGAGGHNEQFF.

The chain joins TRBV29-1 to TRBJ1-2; the D is unclear. CDR1 and CDR2 (germline): SQVTM, ANQGSEA. The CDR3 runs to 15 residues. V lost 2 bases and J 5 bases, leaving 18 bases between the germline ends. CDR3: CSVEPLRGRDYGYTF. DNA of the CDR3: TGCAGCGTTGAACCCTTGAGAGGGAGGGATTATGGCTACACCTTC.

This clone was seen only a few times. The chain employs TRBV28 and TRBJ2-7; weak D call: TRBD1 (5 bases). The CDR3 consists of 13 residues. V was shortened by 4 bases and J by 4 bases, with 11 bases between the two germline ends. Looked up from germline, CDR1 is MDHEN and CDR2 is SYDVKM. The CDR3 sequence is CASSSDTPYEQYF. CDR3 in DNA: TGTGCCAGCAGTTCGGACACCCCTTACGAGCAGTACTTC.

V gene TRBV15 combines with J gene TRBJ2-7; tentative D call: TRBD2 (6 bases). Per germline, CDR1 LNHNV and CDR2 YYDKDF (reference sequence). V shed 0 bases and J shed 7 bases, with 16 bases lying between them. There are 15 residues in the CDR3. The CDR3 DNA follows: TGTGCCACCAGCAGAGAGTACGGACTCGGGGGAGAGCAGTACTTC. It specifies CATSREYGLGGEQYF.

The chain carries TRBV5-1 and TRBJ2-3, with 8 bases lining up with TRBD2. Germline CDR1 reads SGHRS; CDR2 reads YFSETQ. The CDR3 is 18 amino acids. Trimming cost V 4 bases and J 4 bases; bases outside gene matches: 17. CDR3 sequence: CASSILSGSRQRADTQYF. CDR3 DNA: TGCGCCAGCAGCATCCTGAGCGGGAGTAGGCAGAGAGCAGATACGCAGTATTTT.

This sequence joins TRBV5-1 and TRBJ2-3; D remains unclear. Looked up from germline, CDR1 is SGHRS and CDR2 is YFSETQ. Trimming took off 4 bases at V and 2 bases at J, with 14 bases between the two ends. The CDR3 covers 15 residues. CDR3 in amino acids: CASSPGGRYTDTQYF. In DNA, the CDR3 is TGCGCCAGCAGCCCCGGCGGCCGTTACACAGATACGCAGTATTTT.

This clone came up once. The V call is TRBV4-1, the J call TRBJ2-2; TRBD1 matches 7 bases. Germline values: CDR1 MGHRA, CDR2 YSYEKL. The CDR3 totals 16 residues. V trimming: 1 base; J trimming: 3 bases; junction bases outside the gene matches: 5. The CDR3 here is CASSQGQGVDTGELFF. The CDR3 DNA is TGCGCCAGCAGCCAAGGACAGGGAGTCGACACCGGGGAGCTGTTTTTT.

The V call is TRBV7-6, the J call TRBJ1-2, with D perhaps matching TRBD1 (5 bases). Trimming left V 1 base short and J 4 bases short, with 7 bases between. This CDR3 has 13 amino acids. CDR1 and CDR2 from the germline V gene are SGHVS and FNYEAQ. The DNA of the CDR3 is TGTGCCAGCAGCTTAGGGAGGGGCTATGGCTACACCTTC. As protein: CASSLGRGYGYTF.

This rearrangement joins TRBV7-2 to TRBJ2-7; 15 bases align to TRBD2. V dropped 5 bases and J dropped 3; count of bases not matched to a gene: 2. This CDR3 has 15 residues. The germline V gene has CDR1 SGHTA and CDR2 FQGNSA. The CDR3 nucleotides read TGTGCCAGCAGCGGACTAGCGGGAGGGGTCTACGAGCAGTACTTC. This translates into CASSGLAGGVYEQYF.

This clone has more than one count but fewer than ten. The V and J genes are TRBV7-2 and TRBJ1-1; 9 bases are shared with TRBD1. J lost 5 bases, V lost 5 bases, and 9 bases had no gene match. CDR1 is SGHTA and CDR2 is FQGNSA in the germline V gene. The CDR3 has 15 residues. DNA for the CDR3: TGTGCCAGCAGCGTGAACAGGGGGCGGGGTACTGAAGCTTTCTTT. This translates into CASSVNRGRGTEAFF.

This chain uses TRBV11-3 with TRBJ1-3, with D unclear. Trimming stripped 2 bases from V and 2 bases from J, with 4 bases between. CDR1 SGHNT and CDR2 YENEEA come from the germline V gene. The length of the CDR3 is 13 residues. For the CDR3, the DNA is TGTGCCAGCAGCTTAACAACTGGAAACACCATATATTTT. Translation: CASSLTTGNTIYF.

J is TRBJ2-1 and V is TRBV19, with 12 bases fitting TRBD1. Losses at the gene ends were 5 bases for V and 8 bases for J; bases not matched to a gene: 10. The CDR3 is made up of 16 amino acids. The germline V gene has CDR1 LNHDA and CDR2 SQIVND (reference sequence). CDR3 bases: TGTGCCAGTAGTTCCATTTCGGGACAGGGGGCTTATGAGCAGTTCTTC. Translating gives CASSSISGQGAYEQFF.

This chain joins TRBV30 and TRBJ2-3, with 9 nucleotides matching TRBD2. Germline CDR1 GTSNPN, CDR2 SVGIG (reference sequence). The V and J ends lost 0 bases and 3 bases, in that order; junction bases with no gene match: 7. The CDR3 spans 16 residues. Here the CDR3 DNA reads TGTGCCTGGAGTGTAGCGAGCGGGGGGACTACAGATACGCAGTATTTT. Translating gives CAWSVASGGTTDTQYF.

The chain carries TRBV7-6 and TRBJ2-2, with D tentatively TRBD2 (6 bases). The CDR3 runs to 16 residues. Trimming stripped 2 bases from V and 4 bases from J, with 14 bases between. Germline CDR1 reads SGHVS; CDR2 reads FNYEAQ. The CDR3 spells CASSLYIAETTGELFF. In DNA, the CDR3 is TGTGCCAGCAGCTTATATATAGCGGAGACCACCGGGGAGCTGTTTTTT.

The CDR3 sequence is CASSLTGGGALNEQFF. In DNA form, the CDR3 reads TGTGCCAGCAGCTTAACTGGCGGGGGGGCCCTCAATGAGCAGTTCTTC. This sequence joins TRBV13 and TRBJ2-1; 9 bases line up with TRBD2. The ends lost 2 bases at V and 6 bases at J; junction bases unmatched: 8. The CDR3 extends over 16 amino acids. Germline V gene sequence: CDR1 PRHDT, CDR2 FYEKMQ (reference sequence).

The rearrangement links TRBV28 to TRBJ2-7; D is undetermined. This CDR3 is built from 13 residues. Per germline, CDR1 MDHEN and CDR2 SYDVKM. The V end lost 2 bases, the J end lost 2 bases, and 7 bases lay between the germline ends. In nucleotides, the CDR3 is TGTGCCAGCAGTTTACCCCCCACCTACGAGCAGTACTTC. This encodes CASSLPPTYEQYF.

This clone was picked up one time. V gene TRBV28 combines with J gene TRBJ2-7; 7 nucleotides align to TRBD2. Trimming cost V 5 bases and J 0 bases; bases outside gene matches: 10. Germline V gives CDR1 MDHEN, CDR2 SYDVKM. The CDR3 consists of 16 residues. CDR3 protein: CASSQTPSGISYEQYF. The CDR3 DNA reads TGTGCCAGCAGTCAAACTCCCAGCGGGATCTCCTACGAGCAGTACTTC. The whole variable domain, filled in from reference TRBV28 and TRBJ2-7, reads DVKVTQSSRYLVKRTGEKVFLECVQDMDHENMFWYRQDPGLGLRLIYFSYDVKMKEKGDIPEGYSVSREKKERFSLILESASTNQTSMYLCASSQTPSGISYEQYFGPGTRLTVT.

V and J are TRBV21-1 and TRBJ2-7; the DNA was not used to check the table's D call, TRBD1. TRBV21-1 corresponds to a pseudogene. This CDR3 has 19 residues. CDR3 DNA sequence: TGTGCCAGCAGCGACCGCCTAAGAGACAGGGCTGGAAACTCCTACGAGCAGTACTTC. Translated: CASSDRLRDRAGNSYEQYF.

The V call is TRBV2, the J call TRBJ2-7; a weak D match, TRBD1 (6 bases). This CDR3 region has 14 residues. Deletions cut 6 bases from V and 0 bases from J, with 12 bases between. CDR1 SNHLY and CDR2 FYNNEI come from the germline V gene. CDR3 bases: TGTGCCAGCAGGCCGACAGGCTTCTCCTACGAGCAGTACTTC. It is translated as CASRPTGFSYEQYF.

This chain links TRBV5-4 with TRBJ2-1; D gene uncertain. Germline V CDR1 and CDR2: SGHNT, YYREEE (reference sequence). CDR3 size: 11 residues. V dropped 5 bases and J dropped 5 bases, with 5 bases sitting between them. The CDR3 DNA sequence: TGTGCCAGCAGTTCCGACAATGAGCAGTTCTTC. It specifies CASSSDNEQFF.